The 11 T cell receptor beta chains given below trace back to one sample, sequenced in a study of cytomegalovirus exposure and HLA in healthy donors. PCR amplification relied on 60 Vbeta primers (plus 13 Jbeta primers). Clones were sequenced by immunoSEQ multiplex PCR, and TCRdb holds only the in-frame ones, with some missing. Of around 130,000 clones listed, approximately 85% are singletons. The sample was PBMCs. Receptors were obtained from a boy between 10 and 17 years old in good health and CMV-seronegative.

The CDR3 region has the DNA TGTGCCAGCAGCTTAGGACTAGCGTCAAACACCGGGGAGCTGTTTTTT. Residues: CASSLGLASNTGELFF. The chain uses TRBV7-9 and TRBJ2-2; 8 positions match TRBD2. The V gene end was trimmed by 1 base and the J gene end by 2 bases; junction bases not matched to a gene: 3. Germline values: CDR1 SEHNR, CDR2 FQNEAQ (reference sequence). CDR3 length: 16 residues.

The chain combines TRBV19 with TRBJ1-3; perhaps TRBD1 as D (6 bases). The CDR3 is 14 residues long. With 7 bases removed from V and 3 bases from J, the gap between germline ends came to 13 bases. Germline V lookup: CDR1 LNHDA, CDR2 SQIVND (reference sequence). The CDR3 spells CASTAGVSGNTIYF. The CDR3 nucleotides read TGTGCCAGTACCGCAGGGGTGAGTGGAAACACCATATATTTT.

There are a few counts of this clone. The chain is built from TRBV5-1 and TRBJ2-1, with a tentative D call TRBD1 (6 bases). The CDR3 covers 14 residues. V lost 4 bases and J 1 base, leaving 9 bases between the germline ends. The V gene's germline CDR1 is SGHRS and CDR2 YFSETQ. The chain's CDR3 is CASSLRGSYNEQFF. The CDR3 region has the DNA TGCGCCAGCAGCCTGAGGGGGTCCTACAATGAGCAGTTCTTC.

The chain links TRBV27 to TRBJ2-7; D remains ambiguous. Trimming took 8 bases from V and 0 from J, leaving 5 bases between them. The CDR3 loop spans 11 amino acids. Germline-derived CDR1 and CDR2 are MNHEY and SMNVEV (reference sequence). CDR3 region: CASLSSYEQYF. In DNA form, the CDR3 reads TGTGCCAGCCTATCCTCCTACGAGCAGTACTTC.

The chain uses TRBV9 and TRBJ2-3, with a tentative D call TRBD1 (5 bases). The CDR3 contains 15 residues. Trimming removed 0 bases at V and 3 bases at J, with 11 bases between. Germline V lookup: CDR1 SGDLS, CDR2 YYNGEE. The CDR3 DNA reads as TGTGCCAGCAGCGTAGGTGGACAAGTGACAGATACGCAGTATTTT. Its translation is CASSVGGQVTDTQYF.

The CDR3 coding sequence is TGCGCCAGCAGCCCAGGCCTACCGGGACTAGCGGGAGACGAGCAGTACTTC. Protein sequence: CASSPGLPGLAGDEQYF. This chain links TRBV5-1 with TRBJ2-7, with 14 bases matching TRBD2. There are 17 residues in the CDR3. J was trimmed by 5 bases and V by 4 bases; bases with no gene match: 11. Germline loops: CDR1 SGHRS, CDR2 YFSETQ.

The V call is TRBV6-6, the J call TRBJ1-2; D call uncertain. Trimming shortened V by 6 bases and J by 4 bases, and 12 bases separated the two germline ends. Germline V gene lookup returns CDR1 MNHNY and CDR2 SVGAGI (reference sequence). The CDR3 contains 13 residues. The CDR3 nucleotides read TGTGCCAGCAGCTCCGGGAGAACCTATGGCTACACCTTC. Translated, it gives CASSSGRTYGYTF.

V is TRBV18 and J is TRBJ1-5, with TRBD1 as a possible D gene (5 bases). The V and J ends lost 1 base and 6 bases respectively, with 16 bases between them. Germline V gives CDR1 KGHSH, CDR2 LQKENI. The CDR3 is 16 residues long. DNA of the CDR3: TGTGCCAGCTCACCACGGGCAGGGAGGTATGGTCAGCCCCAGCATTTT. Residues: CASSPRAGRYGQPQHF. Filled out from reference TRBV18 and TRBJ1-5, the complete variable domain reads NAGVMQNPRHLVRRRGQEARLRCSPMKGHSHVYWYRQLPEEGLKFMVYLQKENIIDESGMPKERFSAEFPKEGPSILRIQQVVRGDSAAYFCASSPRAGRYGQPQHFGDGTRLSIL.

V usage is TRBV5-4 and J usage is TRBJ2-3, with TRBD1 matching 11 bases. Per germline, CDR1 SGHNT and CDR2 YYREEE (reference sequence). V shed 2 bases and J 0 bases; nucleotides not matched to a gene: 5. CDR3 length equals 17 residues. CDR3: CASSLIGQGASTDTQYF. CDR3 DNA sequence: TGTGCCAGCAGCTTAATAGGACAGGGGGCAAGCACAGATACGCAGTATTTT.

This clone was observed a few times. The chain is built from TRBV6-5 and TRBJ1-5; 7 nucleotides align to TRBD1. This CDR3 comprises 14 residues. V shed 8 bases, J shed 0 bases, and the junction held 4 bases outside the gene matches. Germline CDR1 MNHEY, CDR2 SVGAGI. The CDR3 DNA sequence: TGTGCCAGCTCGACAGGGCATAGCAATCAGCCCCAGCATTTT. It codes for CASSTGHSNQPQHF.

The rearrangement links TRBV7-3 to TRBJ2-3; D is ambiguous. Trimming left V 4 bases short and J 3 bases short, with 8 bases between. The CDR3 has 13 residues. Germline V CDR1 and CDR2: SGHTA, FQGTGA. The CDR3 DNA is TGTGCCAGCAGCTCCTCGCGGACAGATACGCAGTATTTT. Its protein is CASSSSRTDTQYF.